This TCR beta chain was profiled in a study of shared clonotypes between healthy human individuals. Overall study context: CD4 naive and CD4 memory each took three plates per donor, while CD8 naive took two and CD8 memory one.

A 200 ng quantity of DNA, tens of thousands of T cell genomes, went into the sorted-subset replicate PCRs. TCRdb's table, derived via immunoSEQ multiplex PCR, lists solely in-frame clones and lacks some. The repertoire holds fewer than 2.5 million clones, with 93% as singletons. Sequencing used naive CD4+ T cells from PBMCs. As to subset: CD45RA+ positively selected. This TCR derives from a man aged 18 to 35 in good health. Some clones in this sample may be carry-over from other donors' samples.

The CDR3 sequence is CASSPRGARQGASYEQYF. The DNA for the CDR3 is TGCGCCAGCAGCCCCCGTGGGGCGCGACAGGGGGCTTCCTACGAGCAGTACTTC. This chain links TRBV4-1 with TRBJ2-7; 10 bases align to TRBD1. The J segment lost 1 base and the V segment lost 4 bases, leaving 13 bases of the junction unmatched. This CDR3 comprises 18 residues. From germline, CDR1 is MGHRA and CDR2 YSYEKL.